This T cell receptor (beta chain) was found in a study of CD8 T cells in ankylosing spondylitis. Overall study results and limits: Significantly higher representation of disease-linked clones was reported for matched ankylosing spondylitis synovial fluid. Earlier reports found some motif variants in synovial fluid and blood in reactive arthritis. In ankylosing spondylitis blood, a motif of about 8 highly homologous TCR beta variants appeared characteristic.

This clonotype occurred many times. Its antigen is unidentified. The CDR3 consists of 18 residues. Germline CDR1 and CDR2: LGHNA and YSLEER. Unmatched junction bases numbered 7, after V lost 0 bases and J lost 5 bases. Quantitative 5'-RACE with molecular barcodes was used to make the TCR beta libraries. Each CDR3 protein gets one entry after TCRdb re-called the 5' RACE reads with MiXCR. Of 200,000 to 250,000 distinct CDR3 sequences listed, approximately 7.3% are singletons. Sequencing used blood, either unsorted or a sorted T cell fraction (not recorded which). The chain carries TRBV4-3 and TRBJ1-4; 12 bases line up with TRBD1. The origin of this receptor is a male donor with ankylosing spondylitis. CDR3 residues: CASSQEPGTGGVNEKLFF. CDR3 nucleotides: TGCGCCAGCAGCCAAGAGCCCGGGACAGGGGGCGTGAATGAAAAACTGTTTTTT.